This T cell receptor beta chain stems from a study of blood T cell repertoires in COVID-19. Across the study: Whether acute or convalescent, the COVID-19 samples came from the United States, Italy and Spain. From T cells, B-cell-depleted T cells, or PBMCs came the material, which was cDNA or gDNA.

Original handling: Amplification from reference gene primers served as the basis for estimated nucleated cell counts. Here immunoSEQ multiplex PCR was the method, and the copy in TCRdb shows in-frame clones only, minus some. V, J and clone size derive from that table, while D and trimming were established from the DNA sequence. The sample includes 65,000 to 75,000 clones, 60% to 80% of them seen just once. Between the trimmed V and J ends, which lost 2 bases and 3 bases, there was a span of 11 bases. The germline gives CDR1 MNHEY, CDR2 SVGEGT. This CDR3 contains 15 residues. The source material was peripheral blood. The V call is TRBV6-2 or TRBV6-3, the J call TRBJ1-5; weak D call: TRBD1 (5 bases). The TCR comes from a human donor in a cohort sampled during active COVID-19. The CDR3 is CASSYAAGNNQPQHF. Here the CDR3 DNA reads TGTGCCAGCAGTTACGCCGCAGGGAACAATCAGCCCCAGCATTTT.